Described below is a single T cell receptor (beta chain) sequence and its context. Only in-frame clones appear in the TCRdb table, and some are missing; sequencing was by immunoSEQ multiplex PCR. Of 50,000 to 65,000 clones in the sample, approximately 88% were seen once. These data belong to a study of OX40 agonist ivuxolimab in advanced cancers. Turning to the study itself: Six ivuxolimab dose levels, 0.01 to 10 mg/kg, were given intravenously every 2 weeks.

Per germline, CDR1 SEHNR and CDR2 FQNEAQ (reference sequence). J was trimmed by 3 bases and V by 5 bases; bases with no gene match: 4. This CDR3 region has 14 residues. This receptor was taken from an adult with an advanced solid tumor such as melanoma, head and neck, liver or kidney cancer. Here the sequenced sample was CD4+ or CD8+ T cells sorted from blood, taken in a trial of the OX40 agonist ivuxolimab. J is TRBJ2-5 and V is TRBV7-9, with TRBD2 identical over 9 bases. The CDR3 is CASSLSGGKETQYF. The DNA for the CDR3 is TGTGCCAGCAGCCTAAGCGGGGGGAAAGAGACCCAGTACTTC.